The 19 T cell receptor beta chains given below trace back to one sample, sequenced in a study of CD8+ T cells in alopecia areata. Reverse transcribed after extraction, RNA yielded cDNA as the sequencing template. Only in-frame clones appear in the TCRdb table, and some are missing; sequencing was by immunoSEQ multiplex PCR. Of 98,000 or so clones in the sample, approximately 63% are singletons; the top ten hold 20% to 25%. What was sequenced was CD8+ T cells sorted from blood. These receptors all stem from a human donor in good health.

The V gene is TRBV10-3, the J gene TRBJ2-3; 7 nucleotides agree with TRBD1. V dropped 3 bases and J dropped 14; count of bases not matched to a gene: 8. The CDR3 runs 12 residues. Looked up from germline, CDR1 is ENHRY and CDR2 is SYGVKD. The DNA of the CDR3 is TGTGCCATCAGTGATTTGACAGGGTTTACGTATTTT. Its translation is CAISDLTGFTYF.

This clone was seen a single time. The CDR3 nucleotides read TGTGCCAGCAACTATGGCTACACCTTC. Encoded protein: CASNYGYTF. The chain recombines TRBV6-1 with TRBJ1-2, with unresolved D. With 7 bases removed from V and 3 bases from J, the gap between germline ends came to 0 bases. There are 9 residues in the CDR3. CDR1 and CDR2 from the germline V gene are MNHNS and SASEGT.

This clone occurred once. V is TRBV9 and J is TRBJ2-1; D not resolved. CDR1 SGDLS and CDR2 YYNGEE come from the germline V gene. There are 14 residues in the CDR3. Between the trimmed V and J ends, which lost 0 bases and 3 bases, there was a span of 7 bases. CDR3 DNA sequence: TGTGCCAGCAGCGTAGATGCAGACTACAATGAGCAGTTCTTC. Its translation is CASSVDADYNEQFF. The variable domain in full, completed from reference TRBV9 and TRBJ2-1, reads DSGVTQTPKHLITATGQRVTLRCSPRSGDLSVYWYQQSLDQGLQFLIQYYNGEERAKGNILERFSAQQFPDLHSELNLSSLELGDSALYFCASSVDADYNEQFFGPGTRLTVL.

The chain is built from TRBV29-1 and TRBJ1-1; D is perhaps TRBD1 (6 bases). Looked up from germline, CDR1 is SQVTM and CDR2 is ANQGSEA. This CDR3 has 13 residues. V shed 8 bases and J shed 1 base, with 14 bases lying between them. CDR3 coding DNA: TGCAGCACCTCCCGACAGGCGAACACTGAAGCTTTCTTT. Protein: CSTSRQANTEAFF.

The J gene is TRBJ1-1, the V gene TRBV13; 10 nucleotides align to TRBD1. The V and J ends lost 3 bases and 4 bases, in that order; junction bases with no gene match: 2. This CDR3 is 14 amino acids long. The germline V gene encodes CDR1 PRHDT and CDR2 FYEKMQ (reference sequence). The CDR3 nucleotides read TGTGCCAGCAGCTTCAGGACAGGGGGCACTGAAGCTTTCTTT. This codes for CASSFRTGGTEAFF.

The CDR3 coding sequence is TGTGCCAGCAATCTGAACCGGGGAGGCAATCAGCCCCAGCATTTT. Translated: CASNLNRGGNQPQHF. The chain employs TRBV13 and TRBJ1-5; D gene uncertain. The CDR3 has 15 amino acids. Between the trimmed V and J ends, which lost 7 bases and 2 bases, there was a span of 15 bases. Per germline, CDR1 PRHDT and CDR2 FYEKMQ (reference sequence). Supplemented by reference TRBV13 and TRBJ1-5, the full variable domain reads AAGVIQSPRHLIKEKRETATLKCYPIPRHDTVYWYQQGPGQDPQFLISFYEKMQSDKGSIPDRFSAQQFSDYHSELNMSSLELGDSALYFCASNLNRGGNQPQHFGDGTRLSIL.

This clone was seen a handful of times. At one boundary the junction diverges from the germline segment, which might be a read error. The V and J genes are TRBV7-8 and TRBJ2-7; TRBD2 might be the D (5 bases). CDR1 and CDR2 (germline): SGHVS, FQNEAQ. The CDR3 consists of 15 residues. CDR3: CASSLGRDPAKLSNF. For the CDR3, the DNA is TGTGCCAGCAGCTTAGGACGGGATCCCGCCAAGCTATCCAACTTC.

The gene calls are TRBV11-2 and TRBJ2-3; D possibly corresponds to TRBD2 (5 bases). The V and J ends lost 6 bases and 7 bases respectively, with 17 bases between them. The CDR3 has 14 amino acids. Germline values: CDR1 SGHAT, CDR2 FQNNGV. The CDR3 loop reads CASRSWPRGNTQYF. CDR3 coding DNA: TGTGCCAGCAGGAGTTGGCCCCGAGGGAATACGCAGTATTTT.

This clone was detected only a few times. The rearrangement links TRBV29-1 to TRBJ1-1; D possibly corresponds to TRBD1 (5 bases). This CDR3 is built from 13 residues. Per germline, CDR1 SQVTM and CDR2 ANQGSEA. V was clipped by 4 bases and J by 6 bases, with 15 bases between them. As DNA, the CDR3 is TGCAGCGTTGGGGGCCCACTTGGGGCTGAAGCTTTCTTT. This codes for CSVGGPLGAEAFF. Together with reference TRBV29-1 and TRBJ1-1, the CDR3 gives the full variable domain: SAVISQKPSRDICQRGTSLTIQCQVDSQVTMMFWYRQQPGQSLTLIATANQGSEATYESGFVIDKFPISRPNLTFSTLTVSNMSPEDSSIYLCSVGGPLGAEAFFGQGTRLTVV.

The rearrangement links TRBV2 to TRBJ2-7; D possibly corresponds to TRBD2 (5 bases). The germline CDR1 and CDR2 sequences are SNHLY and FYNNEI. The CDR3 runs 14 residues. Trimming took off 4 bases at V and 6 bases at J, with 16 bases between the two ends. This CDR3 is CASSAPVGVSEQYF. DNA of the CDR3: TGTGCCAGCAGTGCCCCCGTCGGGGTATCCGAGCAGTACTTC.

V usage is TRBV9 and J usage is TRBJ2-1; weak D call: TRBD2 (6 bases). Per the germline V gene, CDR1 is SGDLS and CDR2 is YYNGEE. Trimming pared 7 bases from V and 7 bases from J, leaving 9 bases between. The CDR3 is made up of 11 amino acids. The chain's CDR3 is CASGRGNEQFF. CDR3 coding DNA: TGTGCCAGCGGTCGGGGGAATGAGCAGTTCTTC.

This clone came up a few times. The chain has TRBV7-9 and TRBJ2-4; D is ambiguous. This CDR3 has 13 amino acids. Germline V gene sequence: CDR1 SEHNR, CDR2 FQNEAQ (reference sequence). The V gene lost 5 bases and the J gene lost 8 bases, with 13 bases spanning the gap. The CDR3 sequence is CASSARNVDIQYF. The CDR3 bases are TGTGCCAGCAGCGCCCGGAACGTAGACATTCAGTACTTC. The whole variable domain, remainder taken from reference TRBV7-9 and TRBJ2-4, is DTGVSQNPRHKITKRGQNVTFRCDPISEHNRLYWYRQTLGQGPEFLTYFQNEAQLEKSRLLSDRFSAERPKGSFSTLEIQRTEQGDSAMYLCASSARNVDIQYFGAGTRLSVL.

This clone was detected a few times. V gene TRBV27 combines with J gene TRBJ1-2; 8 nucleotides align to TRBD1. CDR1 and CDR2 from the germline V gene are MNHEY and SMNVEV (reference sequence). The CDR3 extends over 15 amino acids. V gave up 7 bases and J gave up 7 bases; unmatched junction bases: 14. The CDR3 coding sequence is TGTGCCAGCAAGCGGGCTGGGCAGGGGGCGGGTGGCTACACCTTC. Its protein is CASKRAGQGAGGYTF.

CDR3 coding DNA: TGTGCCAGCAGTTTCAGCGAAAGATGGGTGGATGAGCAGTTCTTC. Translation gives CASSFSERWVDEQFF. V is TRBV28 and J is TRBJ2-1, with D uncertain. Germline CDR1 and CDR2: MDHEN and SYDVKM. The CDR3 contains 15 residues. V gave up 3 bases and J gave up 8 bases, with 17 bases separating them.

The V gene is TRBV29-1, the J gene TRBJ2-6; D not certain. Trimming shortened V by 0 bases and J by 0 bases, and 9 bases separated the two germline ends. Germline V gives CDR1 SQVTM, CDR2 ANQGSEA. CDR3 length equals 16 residues. CDR3 residues: CSVEDQAGSGANVLTF. In nucleotides, the CDR3 is TGCAGCGTTGAAGATCAGGCAGGCTCTGGGGCCAACGTCCTGACTTTC. Using reference TRBV29-1 and TRBJ2-6 for the parts outside the CDR3, the full variable domain is SAVISQKPSRDICQRGTSLTIQCQVDSQVTMMFWYRQQPGQSLTLIATANQGSEATYESGFVIDKFPISRPNLTFSTLTVSNMSPEDSSIYLCSVEDQAGSGANVLTFGAGSRLTVL.

The rearrangement links TRBV6-5 to TRBJ2-1; D gene uncertain. The V gene lost 4 bases and the J gene lost 4 bases, with 8 bases spanning the gap. The CDR3 spans 13 residues. CDR1 is MNHEY, CDR2 SVGAGI, per germline. The CDR3 spells CASSSLGYNEQFF. In DNA form, the CDR3 reads TGTGCCAGCAGTTCCTTGGGATACAATGAGCAGTTCTTC.

A few counts support this clone. This chain joins TRBV6-5 and TRBJ2-5, with D perhaps matching TRBD1 (6 bases). CDR3 length equals 15 residues. V was pared by 4 bases and J by 1 base, with 13 bases between. Looked up from germline, CDR1 is MNHEY and CDR2 is SVGAGI. The chain's CDR3 is CASSSDSPFQETQYF. For the CDR3, the DNA is TGTGCCAGCAGTTCGGACAGCCCGTTCCAAGAGACCCAGTACTTC.

The V gene is TRBV9, the J gene TRBJ2-1; D call uncertain. Germline-derived CDR1 and CDR2 are SGDLS and YYNGEE. This CDR3 has 13 residues. V shed 0 bases and J shed 8 bases, with 9 bases lying between them. CDR3 sequence: CASSVGDVYEQFF. DNA for the CDR3: TGTGCCAGCAGCGTAGGAGATGTGTATGAGCAGTTCTTC.

The genes are TRBV30 and TRBJ2-1; D gene unclear. The V end lost 5 bases, the J end lost 5 bases, and 13 bases lay between the germline ends. Germline lookup yields CDR1 GTSNPN and CDR2 SVGIG (reference sequence). CDR3 length: 13 residues. The CDR3 is CAWASGRNNEQFF. The CDR3 coding sequence is TGTGCCTGGGCAAGTGGACGCAACAATGAGCAGTTCTTC.